The 31 T cell receptor beta chains in this list originate from one sample, sequenced in a study of OX40 agonist ivuxolimab in advanced cancers. Generated by immunoSEQ multiplex PCR, the TCRdb table keeps only in-frame clones and is missing some. Here the sample spans around 62,000 clones, more than 65% being singletons. This sample comprised CD4+ or CD8+ T cells sorted from blood, obtained in a trial of the OX40 agonist ivuxolimab. The receptors come from an adult with an advanced solid tumor such as melanoma, head and neck, liver or kidney cancer.

The genes are TRBV9 and TRBJ2-2; no clear D. Germline V gene data show CDR1 as SGDLS and CDR2 as YYNGEE. Trimming removed 0 bases at V and 1 base at J, with 13 bases between. The CDR3 runs to 17 residues. This CDR3 reads CASSVGLGPMNTGELFF. The CDR3 DNA is TGTGCCAGCAGCGTAGGTTTGGGCCCCATGAACACCGGGGAGCTGTTTTTT.

J is TRBJ2-1 and V is TRBV10-2, with a weak D call TRBD1 (5 bases). This CDR3 has 15 residues. V lost 9 bases and J 0 bases, leaving 15 bases between the germline ends. In germline, CDR1 is WSHSY, CDR2 SAAADI. DNA for the CDR3: TGCGCCAGTACAATCCGTGACAGCTCCTACAATGAGCAGTTCTTC. Its translation is CASTIRDSSYNEQFF.

V is TRBV5-1 and J is TRBJ1-3; possible D gene TRBD1, 6 bases. Trimming cost V 2 bases and J 4 bases, with 13 bases left between them. The CDR3 sequence is 15 residues long. Germline CDR1 and CDR2: SGHRS and YFSETQ. The CDR3, as DNA: TGCGCCAGCAGCTTCGGTCAGGGGCAAGGAAACACCATATATTTT. It yields the protein CASSFGQGQGNTIYF. The variable domain in full, with the rest retrieved from reference TRBV5-1 and TRBJ1-3, is KAGVTQTPRYLIKTRGQQVTLSCSPISGHRSVSWYQQTPGQGLQFLFEYFSETQRNKGNFPGRFSGRQFSNSRSEMNVSTLELGDSALYLCASSFGQGQGNTIYFGEGSWLTVV.

This chain connects TRBV5-1 to TRBJ2-7; 9 nucleotides agree with TRBD2. The CDR3 contains 16 residues. Germline V gene data show CDR1 as SGHRS and CDR2 as YFSETQ. V gave up 0 bases and J gave up 3 bases; unmatched junction bases: 7. The CDR3 DNA is TGCGCCAGCAGCTTGGACTTTGAGACTAGCGGCTACGAGCAGTACTTC. Translating gives CASSLDFETSGYEQYF.

The chain employs TRBV11-2 and TRBJ2-7, with D maybe TRBD2 (6 bases). From germline, CDR1 is SGHAT and CDR2 FQNNGV. The V and J ends lost 0 bases and 9 bases respectively, with 12 bases between them. The CDR3 spans 13 residues. The CDR3 sequence: CASSLETSGGQYV. The CDR3 DNA is TGTGCCAGCAGCTTAGAAACCTCCGGGGGGCAGTACGTC.

The V gene is TRBV5-1, the J gene TRBJ2-5; possibly TRBD1 for D (6 bases). The germline V gene encodes CDR1 SGHRS and CDR2 YFSETQ. The CDR3 runs to 13 residues. The V end was cut by 3 bases, the J end by 4 bases, with 10 bases between. The CDR3, as DNA: TGCGCCAGCAGCTCACAGGGCCGAGAGACCCAGTACTTC. This sequence encodes CASSSQGRETQYF.

The chain combines TRBV4-3 with TRBJ2-7, with 8 bases lining up with TRBD1. J lost 5 bases, V lost 1 base, and 7 bases had no gene match. Per the germline V gene, CDR1 is LGHNA and CDR2 is YSLEER. The CDR3 contains 15 residues. CDR3 sequence (DNA): TGCGCCAGCAGCCAAGGAGACAGGGGAGGAGACGAGCAGTACTTC. Its protein is CASSQGDRGGDEQYF.

This chain uses TRBV9 with TRBJ1-2, with no clear D. The V and J ends lost 0 bases and 4 bases respectively, with 7 bases between them. Germline lookup yields CDR1 SGDLS and CDR2 YYNGEE. CDR3 size: 13 residues. The CDR3 DNA is TGTGCCAGCAGCGTAGGGACCTTCTATGGCTACACCTTC. Protein sequence: CASSVGTFYGYTF. Full variable domain (rest looked up from reference TRBV9 and TRBJ1-2): DSGVTQTPKHLITATGQRVTLRCSPRSGDLSVYWYQQSLDQGLQFLIQYYNGEERAKGNILERFSAQQFPDLHSELNLSSLELGDSALYFCASSVGTFYGYTFGSGTRLTVV.

This rearrangement joins TRBV18 to TRBJ1-2, with TRBD1 as a possible D gene (5 bases). Germline lookup yields CDR1 KGHSH and CDR2 LQKENI. Trimming took 0 bases from V and 5 from J, leaving 13 bases between them. The CDR3 runs to 15 residues. This CDR3 is CASSPPNTGPYGYTF. The CDR3 nucleotides read TGTGCCAGCTCACCACCGAACACGGGGCCATATGGCTACACCTTC.

The sample holds one count of this clone. The rearrangement links TRBV6-6 to TRBJ1-4; TRBD1 matches 7 bases. The CDR3 is made up of 15 amino acids. Germline CDR1 reads MNHNY; CDR2 reads SVGAGI (reference sequence). The junction had 3 bases not matched to a gene; V was cut back by 2 bases and J by 3 bases. The CDR3 nucleotides are TGTGCCAGCAGTTACAGACAGGGCTCTAATGAAAAACTGTTTTTT. Encoded protein: CASSYRQGSNEKLFF.

This chain connects TRBV5-1 to TRBJ1-1; D gene unclear. V lost 0 bases to trimming and J lost 2 bases, with 5 bases between them. The germline V gene encodes CDR1 SGHRS and CDR2 YFSETQ. The CDR3 has 13 amino acids. In DNA form, the CDR3 reads TGCGCCAGCAGCTTGGCGATCAACACTGAAGCTTTCTTT. Protein: CASSLAINTEAFF. Supplemented by reference TRBV5-1 and TRBJ1-1, the full variable domain reads KAGVTQTPRYLIKTRGQQVTLSCSPISGHRSVSWYQQTPGQGLQFLFEYFSETQRNKGNFPGRFSGRQFSNSRSEMNVSTLELGDSALYLCASSLAINTEAFFGQGTRLTVV.

The rearrangement links TRBV30 to TRBJ1-5, with a tentative D call TRBD1 (5 bases). CDR1 and CDR2 (germline): GTSNPN, SVGIG (reference sequence). Trimming took 2 bases from V and 3 from J, leaving 14 bases between them. The CDR3 runs to 15 residues. The CDR3, as DNA: TGTGCCTGGAGTAGATGGGGGGTAGACAATCAGCCCCAGCATTTT. Its protein is CAWSRWGVDNQPQHF. Drawing the rest from reference TRBV30 and TRBJ1-5, the complete variable domain is SQTIHQWPATLVQPVGSPLSLECTVEGTSNPNLYWYRQAAGRGLQLLFYSVGIGQISSEVPQNLSASRPQDRQFILSSKKLLLSDSGFYLCAWSRWGVDNQPQHFGDGTRLSIL.

The V call is TRBV19, the J call TRBJ2-1, with D perhaps matching TRBD2 (7 bases). V was pared by 10 bases and J by 9 bases, with 13 bases between. The CDR3 totals 11 residues. CDR1 LNHDA and CDR2 SQIVND come from the germline V gene (reference sequence). CDR3: CATGEGSEQFF. DNA of the CDR3: TGTGCCACAGGGGAGGGGAGTGAGCAGTTCTTC.

V usage is TRBV7-9 and J usage is TRBJ1-5; tentative D call: TRBD1 (6 bases). With 1 base removed from V and 3 bases from J, the gap between germline ends came to 10 bases. The CDR3 consists of 15 residues. Germline V lookup: CDR1 SEHNR, CDR2 FQNEAQ (reference sequence). The CDR3 here is CASSLVAGDNQPQHF. The CDR3 DNA reads TGTGCCAGCAGCTTAGTTGCAGGGGACAATCAGCCCCAGCATTTT. The full variable domain, completed using reference TRBV7-9 and TRBJ1-5, is DTGVSQNPRHKITKRGQNVTFRCDPISEHNRLYWYRQTLGQGPEFLTYFQNEAQLEKSRLLSDRFSAERPKGSFSTLEIQRTEQGDSAMYLCASSLVAGDNQPQHFGDGTRLSIL.

The CDR3 here is CASNFAPGGSGELFF. The CDR3, as DNA: TGCGCCAGCAACTTCGCTCCAGGGGGAAGCGGGGAGCTGTTTTTT. This chain links TRBV5-1 with TRBJ2-2; 7 bases match TRBD1. This CDR3 has 15 amino acids. J gave up 7 bases and V 6 bases, and 12 bases lay outside the gene matches. Germline V gene data show CDR1 as SGHRS and CDR2 as YFSETQ.

V usage is TRBV18 and J usage is TRBJ2-5; 9 bases match TRBD1. CDR3 length: 16 amino acids. Germline assignment: CDR1 KGHSH and CDR2 LQKENI. The V segment lost 2 bases and the J segment 4 bases; nucleotides outside the gene matches: 8. The CDR3 reads CASSPNFGTGTETQYF. Here the CDR3 DNA reads TGTGCCAGCTCACCAAATTTTGGGACAGGGACAGAGACCCAGTACTTC. Full variable domain (missing parts from reference TRBV18 and TRBJ2-5): NAGVMQNPRHLVRRRGQEARLRCSPMKGHSHVYWYRQLPEEGLKFMVYLQKENIIDESGMPKERFSAEFPKEGPSILRIQQVVRGDSAAYFCASSPNFGTGTETQYFGPGTRLLVL.

The V and J genes are TRBV28 and TRBJ2-3; D uncertain. Trimming pared 5 bases from V and 2 bases from J, leaving 11 bases between. Germline V CDR1 and CDR2: MDHEN, SYDVKM. The length of the CDR3 is 14 residues. CDR3 nucleotides: TGTGCCAGCAGTCCGTTTAGCCCCACAGATACGCAGTATTTT. Its protein is CASSPFSPTDTQYF.

This rearrangement joins TRBV28 to TRBJ1-2, with D possibly being TRBD1 (5 bases). CDR1 is MDHEN, CDR2 SYDVKM, per germline. The CDR3 sequence is 13 residues long. The CDR3 loop is CATEDRSRYGYTF. CDR3 DNA sequence: TGTGCGACAGAGGATAGGAGTAGGTATGGCTACACCTTC.

The chain couples TRBV5-6 to TRBJ2-7; a weak D match, TRBD1 (6 bases). Germline lookup yields CDR1 SGHDT and CDR2 YYEEEE. V was cut by 1 base and J by 2 bases, with 16 bases left in between. This CDR3 region has 16 residues. CDR3 sequence: CASSLWLGAKAYEQYV. In nucleotides, the CDR3 is TGTGCCAGCAGCTTGTGGTTGGGGGCTAAAGCCTACGAGCAGTACGTC.

J is TRBJ2-2 and V is TRBV5-1; D unresolved. This CDR3 has 15 amino acids. In germline, CDR1 is SGHRS, CDR2 YFSETQ. V was clipped by 0 bases and J by 2 bases, with 8 bases between them. CDR3 coding DNA: TGCGCCAGCAGCTTGGTCGGGTCCAACACCGGGGAGCTGTTTTTT. It codes for CASSLVGSNTGELFF.

J is TRBJ1-4 and V is TRBV4-1; D is possibly TRBD1 (5 bases). Germline V CDR1 and CDR2: MGHRA, YSYEKL. The ends were cut back, 0 bases at V and 3 bases at J, with 8 bases in the middle. The CDR3 totals 15 residues. The CDR3 region has the DNA TGCGCCAGCAGCCAAGAGTGGGGACCTAATGAAAAACTGTTTTTT. The encoded protein is CASSQEWGPNEKLFF.

This chain links TRBV5-1 with TRBJ1-1; D is possibly TRBD1 (6 bases). V lost 0 bases and J 5 bases, leaving 11 bases between the germline ends. The CDR3 is 14 residues long. The germline CDR1 and CDR2 sequences are SGHRS and YFSETQ. CDR3 loop: CASSLAGEGTEAFF. The CDR3 nucleotides are TGCGCCAGCAGCTTGGCAGGGGAGGGAACTGAAGCTTTCTTT. The full variable domain, rest sourced from reference TRBV5-1 and TRBJ1-1, is KAGVTQTPRYLIKTRGQQVTLSCSPISGHRSVSWYQQTPGQGLQFLFEYFSETQRNKGNFPGRFSGRQFSNSRSEMNVSTLELGDSALYLCASSLAGEGTEAFFGQGTRLTVV.

The chain joins TRBV19 to TRBJ2-7, with D maybe TRBD2 (5 bases). The V end was cut by 3 bases, the J end by 0 bases, with 12 bases between. The CDR3 is 15 residues long. CDR1 is LNHDA, CDR2 SQIVND, per germline (reference sequence). The CDR3 DNA sequence: TGTGCCAGTAGTATGACCGGGGTATCCTCCTACGAGCAGTACTTC. It translates to CASSMTGVSSYEQYF.

V gene TRBV28 combines with J gene TRBJ2-3; D might be TRBD2 (6 bases). This CDR3 is built from 16 residues. In germline, CDR1 is MDHEN, CDR2 SYDVKM. Trimming removed 4 bases at V and 0 bases at J, with 14 bases between. CDR3 coding DNA: TGTGCCAGCAGTTCCAGGGACTCCCCCAGCACAGATACGCAGTATTTT. This sequence encodes CASSSRDSPSTDTQYF. Full variable domain (missing parts from reference TRBV28 and TRBJ2-3): DVKVTQSSRYLVKRTGEKVFLECVQDMDHENMFWYRQDPGLGLRLIYFSYDVKMKEKGDIPEGYSVSREKKERFSLILESASTNQTSMYLCASSSRDSPSTDTQYFGPGTRLTVL.

This clone was detected once. The chain combines TRBV28 with TRBJ2-5, with 8 bases matching TRBD1. V was clipped by 6 bases and J by 3 bases; unmatched bases: 9. The CDR3 extends over 15 amino acids. The V gene's germline CDR1 is MDHEN and CDR2 SYDVKM. CDR3 residues: CASRLSRGRKETQYF. In DNA form, the CDR3 reads TGTGCCAGCAGGCTAAGCAGGGGGCGTAAAGAGACCCAGTACTTC. Full variable domain (rest looked up from reference TRBV28 and TRBJ2-5): DVKVTQSSRYLVKRTGEKVFLECVQDMDHENMFWYRQDPGLGLRLIYFSYDVKMKEKGDIPEGYSVSREKKERFSLILESASTNQTSMYLCASRLSRGRKETQYFGPGTRLLVL.

The V gene is TRBV18, the J gene TRBJ2-1, with TRBD1 matching 9 bases. Trimming removed 2 bases from V and 1 base from J; junction bases left unmatched: 18. The germline gives CDR1 KGHSH, CDR2 LQKENI. This CDR3 spans 21 amino acids. CDR3 amino acids: CASSPTRAGQGRRESYNEQFF. The DNA of the CDR3 is TGTGCCAGCTCACCAACGCGGGCGGGACAGGGTAGGCGGGAGTCCTACAATGAGCAGTTCTTC.

The chain couples TRBV5-1 to TRBJ2-3; D is perhaps TRBD2 (6 bases). The V gene lost 3 bases and the J gene lost 4 bases, with 15 bases spanning the gap. The CDR3 loop spans 15 amino acids. The germline V gene encodes CDR1 SGHRS and CDR2 YFSETQ. DNA of the CDR3: TGCGCCAGCAGCTCCCACGGGACTGGGGCAGATACGCAGTATTTT. Translating gives CASSSHGTGADTQYF.

The rearrangement joins TRBV28 to TRBJ2-3, with D possibly being TRBD1 or TRBD2 (6 bases each). Germline CDR1 MDHEN, CDR2 SYDVKM. This CDR3 is 20 amino acids long. With 2 bases removed from V and 4 bases from J, the gap between germline ends came to 28 bases. CDR3 sequence: CASSLKSSHGGGIGADTQYF. DNA of the CDR3: TGTGCCAGCAGTTTAAAGAGTTCTCATGGGGGCGGGATCGGTGCAGATACGCAGTATTTT.

The rearrangement joins TRBV6-6 to TRBJ2-7; 10 bases map to TRBD2. The CDR3 is made up of 15 amino acids. Germline V gene data show CDR1 as MNHNY and CDR2 as SVGAGI (reference sequence). V trimming: 5 bases; J trimming: 6 bases; junction bases outside the gene matches: 10. The CDR3 DNA reads as TGTGCCAGCAGTGGGGGACTAGCGAAGAGAGGCGAGCAGTACTTC. Its protein product is CASSGGLAKRGEQYF.

The chain links TRBV27 to TRBJ2-2; the match to TRBD2 covers 9 bases. The CDR3 is 15 residues long. V lost 2 bases, J lost 6 bases, and 4 bases stayed unmatched. Germline assignment: CDR1 MNHEY and CDR2 SMNVEV (reference sequence). The CDR3 sequence is CASSLAGGRAGELFF. The CDR3 DNA follows: TGTGCCAGCAGTTTAGCGGGGGGGCGGGCCGGGGAGCTGTTTTTT.

This rearrangement joins TRBV6-1 to TRBJ2-1; 7 bases map to TRBD1. Germline CDR1 MNHNS, CDR2 SASEGT. The CDR3 contains 13 residues. Losses at the gene ends were 10 bases for V and 1 base for J; bases not matched to a gene: 4. CDR3 in amino acids: CATCRGSYNEQFF. CDR3 coding DNA: TGTGCCACCTGCAGGGGGTCCTACAATGAGCAGTTCTTC.